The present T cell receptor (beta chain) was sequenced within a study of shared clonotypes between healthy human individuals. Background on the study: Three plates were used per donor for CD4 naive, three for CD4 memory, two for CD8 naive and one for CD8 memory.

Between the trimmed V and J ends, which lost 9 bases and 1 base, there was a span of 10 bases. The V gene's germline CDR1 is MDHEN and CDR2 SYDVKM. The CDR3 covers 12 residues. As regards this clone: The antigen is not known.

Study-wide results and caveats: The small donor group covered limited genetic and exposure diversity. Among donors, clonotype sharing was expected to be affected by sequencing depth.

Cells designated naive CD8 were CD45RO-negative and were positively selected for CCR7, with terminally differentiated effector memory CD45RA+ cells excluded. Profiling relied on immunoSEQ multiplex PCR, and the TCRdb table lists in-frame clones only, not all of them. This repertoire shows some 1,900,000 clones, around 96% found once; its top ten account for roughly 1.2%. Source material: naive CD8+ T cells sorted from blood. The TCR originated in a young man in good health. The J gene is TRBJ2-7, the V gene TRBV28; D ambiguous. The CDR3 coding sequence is TGTGCCAGTGCCGAGGCATCCTACGAGCAGTACTTC. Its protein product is CASAEASYEQYF. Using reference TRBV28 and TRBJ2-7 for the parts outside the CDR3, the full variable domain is DVKVTQSSRYLVKRTGEKVFLECVQDMDHENMFWYRQDPGLGLRLIYFSYDVKMKEKGDIPEGYSVSREKKERFSLILESASTNQTSMYLCASAEASYEQYFGPGTRLTVT.